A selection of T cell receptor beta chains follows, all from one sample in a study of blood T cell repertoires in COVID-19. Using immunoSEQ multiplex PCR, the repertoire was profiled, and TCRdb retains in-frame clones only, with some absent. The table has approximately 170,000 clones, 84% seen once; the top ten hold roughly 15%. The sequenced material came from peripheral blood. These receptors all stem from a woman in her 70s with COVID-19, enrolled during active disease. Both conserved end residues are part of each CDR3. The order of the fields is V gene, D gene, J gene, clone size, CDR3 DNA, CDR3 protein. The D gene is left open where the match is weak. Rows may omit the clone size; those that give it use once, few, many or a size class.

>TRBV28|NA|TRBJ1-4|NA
TGTGCCAGCAGTCTAACAGGCACAACTAATGAAAAACTGTTTTTT
CASSLTGTTNEKLFF
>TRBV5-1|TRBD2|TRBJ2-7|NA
TGCGCCAGCCGCGTGGGGCTAGCGGGAGTATGGGACGAGCAGTACTTC
CASRVGLAGVWDEQYF
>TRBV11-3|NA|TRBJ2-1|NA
TGTGCCAGCAGCTTAGGAGGGCTATTGCTCAATGAGCAGTTCTTC
CASSLGGLLLNEQFF
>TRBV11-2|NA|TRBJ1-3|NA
TGTGCCAGCAGCTTAGCAGACGGAGCTGGAAACACCATATATTTT
CASSLADGAGNTIYF
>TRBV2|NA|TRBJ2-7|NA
TGTGCCAGCAGAGAAACAGCTTACGAGCAGTACTTC
CASRETAYEQYF
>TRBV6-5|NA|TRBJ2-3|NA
TGTGCCAGCAGGCGGGGGCGCACAGATACGCAGTATTTT
CASRRGRTDTQYF
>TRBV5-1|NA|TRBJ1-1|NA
TGCGCCAGCAGCTCCGGACTGGAGAGGGCTGAAGCTTTCTTT
CASSSGLERAEAFF
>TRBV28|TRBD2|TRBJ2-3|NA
TGTGCCAGCAGTTTATATAGCGGGGGGAACACAGATACGCAGTATTTT
CASSLYSGGNTDTQYF
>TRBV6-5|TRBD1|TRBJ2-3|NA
TGTGCCAGCAGTAGGGACAGGGGCACAGATACGCAGTATTTT
CASSRDRGTDTQYF
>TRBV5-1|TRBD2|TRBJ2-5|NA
TGCGCCAGCAGCTTGGGACTAGCGGGGGAAGAGACCCAGTACTTC
CASSLGLAGEETQYF
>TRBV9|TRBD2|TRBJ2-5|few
TGTGCCAGCAGCCCTTCGGGGGGGGAGACCCAGTACTTC
CASSPSGGETQYF
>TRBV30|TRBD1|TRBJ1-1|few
TGTGCCTGGGGACAGGAGGCCACTGAAGCTTTCTTT
CAWGQEATEAFF
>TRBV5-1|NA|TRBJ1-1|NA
TGCGCCAGCACCACAAACACTGAAGCTTTCTTT
CASTTNTEAFF
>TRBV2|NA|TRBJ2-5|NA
TGTGCCAGCAGTCTTACTAGTACTGGAGAGACCCAGTACTTC
CASSLTSTGETQYF
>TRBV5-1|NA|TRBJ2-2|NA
TGCGCCAGCAGCTTCGGGGAACAGGGCTGGACCGGGGAGCTGTTTTTT
CASSFGEQGWTGELFF
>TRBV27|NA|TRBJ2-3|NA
TGTGCCAGCAGTTCCCTGGACTGGTACTCTAGCACAGATACGCAGTATTTT
CASSSLDWYSSTDTQYF
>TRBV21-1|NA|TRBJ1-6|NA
TGTGCCAGCAGCCCACCGGGACAGGGGGATTCACCCCTCCACTTT
CASSPPGQGDSPLHF
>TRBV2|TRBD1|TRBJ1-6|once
TGTGCCAGCTGTTGGGGGACAGGGGGCGGGAGGTCACCCCTCCACTTT
CASCWGTGGGRSPLHF
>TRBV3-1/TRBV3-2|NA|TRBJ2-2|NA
TGTGCCAGCTCAGGTGTGTGGACCGGGGAGCTGTTTTTT
CASSGVWTGELFF
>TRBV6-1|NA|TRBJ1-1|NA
TGTGCCAGCAGTGATGAGGGGAGGGTATCCACTGAAGCTTTCTTT
CASSDEGRVSTEAFF
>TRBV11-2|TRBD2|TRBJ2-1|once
TGTGCCAGCAGCTTGAACCGGGGGGGCGTGGCGAATGAGCAGTTCTTC
CASSLNRGGVANEQFF
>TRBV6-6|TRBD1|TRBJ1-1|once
TGTGCCAGCAGTCGCCGGGACAGGGGGTTTCGTACTGAAGCTTTCTTT
CASSRRDRGFRTEAFF
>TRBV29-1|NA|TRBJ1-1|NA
TGCAGCGCACGTGACTGGGCTGAAGCTTTCTTT
CSARDWAEAFF
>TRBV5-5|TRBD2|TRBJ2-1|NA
TGTGCCAGCAGCTTGACCATAGCGGGACTCTACAATGAGCAGTTCTTC
CASSLTIAGLYNEQFF
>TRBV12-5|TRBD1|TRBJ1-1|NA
TGTGCTAGTGGTCCATCAGGGGGGAATGAAGCTTTCTTT
CASGPSGGNEAFF
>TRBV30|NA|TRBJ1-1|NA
TGTGCCTGGAGTGTCACTTCCCCTGAAGCTTTCTTT
CAWSVTSPEAFF
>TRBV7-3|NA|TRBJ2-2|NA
TGTGCCAGCAGTCTTACCGGGGAGCTGTTTTTT
CASSLTGELFF
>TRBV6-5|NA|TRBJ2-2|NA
TGTGCCAGCATGAGGGAGACCGGGGAGCTGTTTTTT
CASMRETGELFF
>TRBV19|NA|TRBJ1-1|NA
TGTGCCAGTAGTAATGGAGGGATGCCTGAAGCTTTCTTT
CASSNGGMPEAFF
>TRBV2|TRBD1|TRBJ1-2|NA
TGTGCCAGCAGTGCGGGACAGCAGACTCTCTTCCGCCTCTCGAGAGGCTACACCTTC
CASSAGQQTLFRLSRGYTF
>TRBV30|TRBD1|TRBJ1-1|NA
TGTGCCTGGGACGGACAGGGGCGAGCTTTCTTT
CAWDGQGRAFF
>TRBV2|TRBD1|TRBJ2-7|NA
TGTGCCAGCAGTGAGACAGGGTCCCCCTACGAGCAGTACTTC
CASSETGSPYEQYF
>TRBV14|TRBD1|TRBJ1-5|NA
TGTGCCAGCAGCCCAGGACAGGTAAATCAGCCCCAGCATTTT
CASSPGQVNQPQHF
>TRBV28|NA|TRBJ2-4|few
TGTGCCAGCAGCCCCGCCGCAGTTCTGCTCAACATTCAGTACTTC
CASSPAAVLLNIQYF
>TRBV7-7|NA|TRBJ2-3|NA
TGTGCCAGCAGCCCGATGCGGGGAGATACGCAGTATTTT
CASSPMRGDTQYF
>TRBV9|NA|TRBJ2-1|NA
TGTGCCAGCAGCGTAGGCCGCGAGAGCTCCTACAATGAGCAGTTCTTC
CASSVGRESSYNEQFF
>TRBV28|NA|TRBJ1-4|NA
TGTGCCAGCAGTCTAGCTGGGGCCAGGGGTGAAAAACTGTTTTTT
CASSLAGARGEKLFF
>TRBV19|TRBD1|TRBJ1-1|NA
TGTGCCAGTAGCCTTCGGACAGGCCGGAACACTGAAGCTTTCTTT
CASSLRTGRNTEAFF
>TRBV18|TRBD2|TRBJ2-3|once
TGTGCCAGCTCATCCCGACTAGCGGGGGTCGGCACAGATACGCAGTATTTT
CASSSRLAGVGTDTQYF
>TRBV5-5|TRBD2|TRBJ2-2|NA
TGTGCCAGCAGCTTGGTTAGCGGGGGGGCCGCGAACACCGGGGAGCTGTTTTTT
CASSLVSGGAANTGELFF
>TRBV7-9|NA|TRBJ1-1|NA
TGTGCCAGCAGCTCCGAGTACCCGGGGGTTGAAGCTTTCTTT
CASSSEYPGVEAFF
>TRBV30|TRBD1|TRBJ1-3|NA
TGTGCCTGGCAGGGACAGGGAGGCCCCGGAAACACCATATATTTT
CAWQGQGGPGNTIYF
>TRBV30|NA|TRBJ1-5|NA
TGTGCCTGGAGTGTTCAGGGGCGCAATCAGCCCCAGCATTTT
CAWSVQGRNQPQHF
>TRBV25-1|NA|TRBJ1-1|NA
TGTGCCAGCAGTGAATCGGGGGGGCTCTACACTGAAGCTTTCTTT
CASSESGGLYTEAFF
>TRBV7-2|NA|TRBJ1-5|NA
TGTGCCAGCAGTCCAAGGAAGGGGGTTGGGAATCAGCCCCAGCATTTT
CASSPRKGVGNQPQHF
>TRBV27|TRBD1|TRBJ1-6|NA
TGTGCCAGCACCTCACCGGGTGGGACGGGACAGTATAATTCACCCCTCCACTTT
CASTSPGGTGQYNSPLHF
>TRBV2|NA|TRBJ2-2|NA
TGTGCCAGCAGTGAGTTGGTCAGTACCGCTGCGGGGCTGTTTTTT
CASSELVSTAAGLFF